This T cell receptor (beta chain) was documented in a study of T cells after yellow fever vaccination. About the research overall: For low cell numbers, libraries were made with SMART-Seq v4 Ultra Low Input.

This clonotype was recorded a few times. Its cognate antigen is unknown. CDR1 and CDR2 from the germline V gene are SGHDN and FVKESK. CDR3 length: 16 amino acids. V was clipped by 5 bases and J by 5 bases, with 18 bases between them. 5'RACE template switching added a universal primer site and UMIs to TCR cDNA. MiXCR was run by TCRdb on the 5' RACE reads, yielding one entry per CDR3 protein. The data show more than 350,000 distinct CDR3 sequences, roughly 10% seen once. Study-level findings and limits: Contamination of FACS-sorted repertoires by abundant clonotypes from the bulk population could occur.

The chain carries TRBV14 and TRBJ1-4; D is uncertain. The source of this sequence is a man aged 18 to 30 who received the YFV17D yellow fever vaccine. The material was PBMCs, obtained on the day of the first yellow fever vaccination. The CDR3 DNA is TGTGCCAGCAGCAGCTTAGCATCGGGCCCGAATGAAAAACTGTTTTTT. Translated: CASSSLASGPNEKLFF.